This T cell receptor beta chain was recovered during a study of T cells in Graves' hyperthyroidism and ophthalmopathy. The CDR3 has 20 residues. Trimming at V came to 3 bases and at J to 0 bases, leaving 12 bases not matched to a gene. Germline V CDR1 and CDR2: LGHNT, FRNRAP. This clonotype has at least ten counts. The antigen is undetermined. Regions amplified from RNA transcripts were the TCR beta CDR3 regions. The study used the HTBI primer set for a first-round RT-PCR of the TCR CDR3. A single record per CDR3 protein comes from TCRdb applying MiXCR to the multiplex PCR reads. The data show some 600,000 distinct CDR3 sequences, approximately 15% seen once. Study-level points and caveats: Onset of ophthalmopathy came a median approximately 6.9 months after the model predicted it.

Specimen: blood. The chain recombines TRBV12-5 with TRBJ2-1; TRBD2 matches 12 bases. This sequence was found in a woman under 40 with Graves' hyperthyroidism that later progressed to Graves' ophthalmopathy. CDR3 bases: TGTGCTAGTGGTTTTCCCACTAGCGGGAGGTCTGGGAGCTCCTACAATGAGCAGTTCTTC. Translating gives CASGFPTSGRSGSSYNEQFF.